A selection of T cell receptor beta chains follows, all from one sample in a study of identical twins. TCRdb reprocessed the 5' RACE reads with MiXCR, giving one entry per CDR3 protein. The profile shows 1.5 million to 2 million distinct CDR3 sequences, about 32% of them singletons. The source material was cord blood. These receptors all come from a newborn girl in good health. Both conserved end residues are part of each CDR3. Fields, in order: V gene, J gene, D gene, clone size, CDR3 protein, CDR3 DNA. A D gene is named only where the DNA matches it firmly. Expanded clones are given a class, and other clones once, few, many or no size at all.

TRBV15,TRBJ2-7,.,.,CATSTTFGSSYNEQYF,TGTGCCACCAGCACAACTTTCGGTAGCTCCTACAATGAGCAGTACTTC
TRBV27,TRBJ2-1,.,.,CASSSKLNNEQFF,TGTGCCAGCAGTAGTAAGTTGAACAATGAGCAGTTCTTC
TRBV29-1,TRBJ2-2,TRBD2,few,CSVEEREGGLSGELFF,TGCAGCGTTGAAGAACGGGAGGGTGGGCTATCCGGGGAGCTGTTTTTT
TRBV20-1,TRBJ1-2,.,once,CSGRGANYGYTF,TGCAGTGGGAGGGGGGCAAACTATGGCTACACCTTC
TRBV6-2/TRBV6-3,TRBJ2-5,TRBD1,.,CASSGRQGARQETQYF,TGTGCCAGCAGTGGCAGACAGGGGGCTAGACAAGAGACCCAGTACTTC
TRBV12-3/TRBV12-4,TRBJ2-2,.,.,CASSFRFSGIAGELFF,TGTGCCAGCAGTTTCCGGTTTTCGGGTATTGCCGGGGAGCTGTTTTTT
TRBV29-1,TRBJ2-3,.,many,CKGREDTQYF,TGCAAAGGGCGCGAAGATACGCAGTATTTT
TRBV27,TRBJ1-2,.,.,CASGIHYGYTF,TGTGCCAGCGGGATCCACTATGGCTACACCTTC
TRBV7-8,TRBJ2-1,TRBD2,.,CASSLGLAGRFSYNEQFF,TGTGCCAGCAGCTTGGGACTAGCGGGGAGATTCTCCTACAATGAGCAGTTCTTC
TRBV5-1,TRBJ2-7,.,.,CASSLVRQGYEQYF,TGCGCCAGCAGCTTGGTACGGCAGGGCTACGAGCAGTACTTC
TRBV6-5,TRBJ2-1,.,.,CASSTDGGPDNEQFF,TGTGCCAGCAGCACTGACGGTGGTCCGGACAATGAGCAGTTCTTC
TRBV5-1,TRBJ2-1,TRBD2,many,CASSPAGSSYNEQFF,TGCGCCAGCAGCCCAGCGGGGAGCTCCTACAATGAGCAGTTCTTC
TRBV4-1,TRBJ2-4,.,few,CASSQVSSGSIQYF,TGCGCCAGCAGCCAAGTTAGCTCGGGGAGCATTCAGTACTTC
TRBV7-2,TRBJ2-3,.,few,CASSYGAGAPSQYF,TGTGCCAGCAGTTATGGGGCAGGGGCCCCCTCGCAGTATTTT
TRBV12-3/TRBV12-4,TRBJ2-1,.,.,CASRGASSYNEQFF,TGTGCCAGCAGGGGGGCGAGCTCCTACAATGAGCAGTTCTTC
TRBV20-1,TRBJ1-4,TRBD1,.,CSAVKGAGEKLFF,TGCAGTGCGGTCAAGGGGGCGGGTGAAAAACTGTTTTTT
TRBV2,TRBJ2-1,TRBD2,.,CASIIIAGAGNNEQFF,TGTGCCAGCATAATCATAGCGGGAGCAGGCAACAATGAGCAGTTCTTC
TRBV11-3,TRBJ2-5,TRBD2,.,CASSARTSGRETQYF,TGTGCCAGCAGCGCCCGGACTAGCGGGAGAGAGACCCAGTACTTC
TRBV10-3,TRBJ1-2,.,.,CAISESLSGYTF,TGTGCCATCAGTGAGTCGCTCTCTGGCTACACCTTC
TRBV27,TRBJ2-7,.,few,CASSLSRLTYEQYF,TGTGCCAGCAGTTTGAGCAGGCTCACCTACGAGCAGTACTTC
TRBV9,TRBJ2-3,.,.,CASSVVPRSSTDTQYF,TGTGCCAGCAGCGTAGTCCCACGGTCTAGCACAGATACGCAGTATTTT
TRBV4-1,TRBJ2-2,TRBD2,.,CASSQASSGTTGELFF,TGCGCCAGCAGCCAAGCGTCTAGCGGGACGACCGGGGAGCTGTTTTTT
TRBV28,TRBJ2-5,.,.,CASSPTLRAPSYF,TGTGCCAGCAGTCCTACTTTACGGGCCCCTTCGTACTTC
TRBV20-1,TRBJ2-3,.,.,CSALTRGRTDTQYF,TGCAGTGCCTTGACCAGGGGGAGGACAGATACGCAGTATTTT
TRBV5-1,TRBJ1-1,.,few,CASSLAIGTNTEAFF,TGCGCCAGCAGCTTGGCCATCGGGACTAACACTGAAGCTTTCTTT
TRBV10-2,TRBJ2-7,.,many,CASSEPYYEQYF,TGCGCCAGCAGTGAGCCTTACTACGAGCAGTACTTC
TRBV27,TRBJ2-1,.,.,CASSDIAEKGYEQFF,TGTGCCAGCAGTGACATAGCGGAGAAGGGTTACGAGCAGTTCTTC
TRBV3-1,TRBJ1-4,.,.,CASRANPNEKLFF,TGTGCCAGCAGGGCTAACCCTAATGAAAAACTGTTTTTT
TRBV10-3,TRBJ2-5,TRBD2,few,CAISVAGVVGNEQYF,TGTGCCATCAGTGTGGCGGGAGTGGTGGGAAATGAGCAGTACTTC
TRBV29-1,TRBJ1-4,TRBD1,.,CSVVDRGPNEKLFF,TGCAGCGTGGTTGACAGGGGGCCTAATGAAAAACTGTTTTTT
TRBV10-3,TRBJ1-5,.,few,CAISERGHQPQHF,TGTGCCATCAGTGAAAGGGGCCATCAGCCCCAGCATTTT
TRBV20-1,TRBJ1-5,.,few,CSARGTLNQPQHF,TGCAGTGCTAGGGGGACACTTAATCAGCCCCAGCATTTT
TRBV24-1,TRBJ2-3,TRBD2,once,CATSDEGTSERASTQYF,TGTGCCACCAGTGATGAGGGGACTAGCGAGAGGGCCTCTACGCAGTATTTT
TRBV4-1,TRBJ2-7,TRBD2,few,CASSQVLAGGTYEQYF,TGCGCCAGCAGCCAAGTGTTAGCGGGAGGAACCTACGAGCAGTACTTC
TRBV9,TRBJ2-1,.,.,CASSPSGGTPMGTFF,TGTGCCAGCAGCCCCTCGGGTGGGACACCCATGGGAACGTTCTTC
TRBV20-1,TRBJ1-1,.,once,CSARGTPEAFF,TGCAGTGCTAGAGGGACCCCTGAAGCTTTCTTT